The sequence of this TCR beta chain was determined in a study of T cell repertoires in cytomegalovirus infection (dated by TCRdb to about 2019). Regarding the research as a whole: The HLA type of each donor mattered for the analysis, because public TCR beta signatures pointed to carriage of CMV infection along with the matching HLA type.

According to the germline V gene, CDR1 reads MNHEY and CDR2 reads SVGEGT. Inclusive of the bounding cysteine and phenylalanine, the CDR3 is 15 residues long. The DNA shown is the 45-base CDR3, in frame from base 1. Trimming accounts for 5 bases at V and 6 bases at J, while the number of junction bases matched to no gene is 12. On the study overall, not on this receptor specifically: Carriers of CMV infection plus the relevant HLA type were discriminated by the cumulative frequency of public TCR beta family members in the study cohort and in an independent roughly 370-donor cohort. In the ex vivo response, HLA-C-restricted CMV-specific TCR beta clonotypes were dominant, and in two of eight donors the single most frequent clonotype came from this HLA-C-restricted group.

About this clonotype: The antigen it binds to is not known. No much larger clonotype is one base removed from it; base qualities were not supplied.

Sequencing relied on an Illumina HiSeq 1500. TCRdb itself trimmed the public reads at Q25 with fastp, ran MiXCR and retained productive beta chains. CDR3 protein sequences are deduplicated, and each keeps its most common genes and DNA. The sample table holds approximately 150,000 distinct CDR3 sequences, of which roughly 6% were seen once. The ten largest clones add up to more than 15% of the sample. The clonotype originates from a human donor in good health (CMV status not recorded). Some clones in this sample may be carry-over from other donors' samples. In this chain, TRBV6-2 or TRBV6-3 is recombined with TRBJ2-7; 8 of the junction bases match TRBD1. The sample taken for sequencing was PBMCs. The CDR3 loop reads CASSTRRTGFIEQYF. The DNA sequence is as follows: TGTGCCAGCAGTACACGACGGACAGGGTTCATCGAGCAGTACTTC.